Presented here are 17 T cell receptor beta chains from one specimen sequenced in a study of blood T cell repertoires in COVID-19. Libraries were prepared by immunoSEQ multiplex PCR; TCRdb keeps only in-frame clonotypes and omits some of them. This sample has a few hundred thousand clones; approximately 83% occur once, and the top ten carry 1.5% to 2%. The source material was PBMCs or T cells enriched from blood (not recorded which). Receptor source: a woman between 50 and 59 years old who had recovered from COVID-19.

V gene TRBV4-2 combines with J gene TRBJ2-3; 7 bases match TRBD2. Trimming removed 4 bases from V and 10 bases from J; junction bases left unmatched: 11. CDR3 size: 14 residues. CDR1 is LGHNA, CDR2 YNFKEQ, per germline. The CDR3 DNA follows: TGTGCCAGCAGCCGGATGCTAGCGGACCGATCGCAGTATTTT. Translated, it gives CASSRMLADRSQYF.

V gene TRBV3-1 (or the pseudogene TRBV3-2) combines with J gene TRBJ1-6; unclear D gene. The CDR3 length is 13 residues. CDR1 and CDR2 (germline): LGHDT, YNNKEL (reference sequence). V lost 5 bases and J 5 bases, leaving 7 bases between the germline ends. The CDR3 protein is CASSIVDNSPLHF. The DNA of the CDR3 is TGTGCCAGCAGCATAGTTGATAATTCACCCCTCCACTTT.

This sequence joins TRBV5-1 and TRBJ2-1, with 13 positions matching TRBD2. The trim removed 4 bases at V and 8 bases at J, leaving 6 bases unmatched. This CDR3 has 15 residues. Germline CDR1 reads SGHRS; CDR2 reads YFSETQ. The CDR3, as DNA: TGCGCCAGCAGCCAGGGACTAGCGGGATTCGATGAGCAGTTCTTC. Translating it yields CASSQGLAGFDEQFF.

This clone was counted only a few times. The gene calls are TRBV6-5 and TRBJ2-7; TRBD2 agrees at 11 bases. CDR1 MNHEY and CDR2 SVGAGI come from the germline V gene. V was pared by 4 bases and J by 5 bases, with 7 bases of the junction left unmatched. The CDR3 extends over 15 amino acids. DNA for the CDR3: TGTGCCAGCAGTTTCTTCCTAGCGGGAGGCAACGAGCAGTACTTC. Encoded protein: CASSFFLAGGNEQYF.

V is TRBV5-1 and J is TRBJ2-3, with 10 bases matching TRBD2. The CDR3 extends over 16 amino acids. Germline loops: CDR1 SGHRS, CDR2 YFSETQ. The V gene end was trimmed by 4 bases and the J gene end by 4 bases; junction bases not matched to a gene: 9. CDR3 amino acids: CASSQNLAGASDTQYF. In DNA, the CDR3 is TGCGCCAGCAGCCAAAACCTAGCGGGAGCATCAGATACGCAGTATTTT.

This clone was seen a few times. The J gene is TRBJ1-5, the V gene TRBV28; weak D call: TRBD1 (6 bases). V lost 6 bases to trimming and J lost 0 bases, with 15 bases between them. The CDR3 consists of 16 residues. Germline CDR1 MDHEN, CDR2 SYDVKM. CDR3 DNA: TGTGCCAGCAGCTCCGGGACATTCTATAGCAATCAGCCCCAGCATTTT. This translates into CASSSGTFYSNQPQHF.

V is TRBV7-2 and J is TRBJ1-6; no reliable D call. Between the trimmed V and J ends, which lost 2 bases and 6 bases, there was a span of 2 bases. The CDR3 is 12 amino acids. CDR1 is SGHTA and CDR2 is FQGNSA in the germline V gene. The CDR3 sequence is CASSLLNSPLHF. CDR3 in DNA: TGTGCCAGCAGCTTACTTAATTCACCCCTCCACTTT.

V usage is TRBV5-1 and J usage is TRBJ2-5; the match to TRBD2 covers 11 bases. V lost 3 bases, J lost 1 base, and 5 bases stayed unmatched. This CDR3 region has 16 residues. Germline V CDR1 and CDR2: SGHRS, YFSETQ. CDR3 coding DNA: TGCGCCAGCAGCTCACTAGCGGGAGAGGGCCAAGAGACCCAGTACTTC. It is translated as CASSSLAGEGQETQYF.

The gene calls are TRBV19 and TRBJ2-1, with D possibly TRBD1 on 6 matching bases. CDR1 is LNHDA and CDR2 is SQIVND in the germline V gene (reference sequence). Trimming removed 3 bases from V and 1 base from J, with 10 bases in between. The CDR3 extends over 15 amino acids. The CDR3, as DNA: TGTGCCAGTAGTATTGACAGGCCATCCTACAATGAGCAGTTCTTC. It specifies CASSIDRPSYNEQFF.

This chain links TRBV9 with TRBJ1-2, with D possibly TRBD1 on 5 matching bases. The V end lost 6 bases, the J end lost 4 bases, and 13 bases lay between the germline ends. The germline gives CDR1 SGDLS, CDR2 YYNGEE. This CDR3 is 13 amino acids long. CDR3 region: CASTRDSLYGYTF. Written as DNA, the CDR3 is TGTGCCAGCACCCGCGACAGTCTCTATGGCTACACCTTC. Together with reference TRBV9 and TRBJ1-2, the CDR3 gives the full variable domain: DSGVTQTPKHLITATGQRVTLRCSPRSGDLSVYWYQQSLDQGLQFLIQYYNGEERAKGNILERFSAQQFPDLHSELNLSSLELGDSALYFCASTRDSLYGYTFGSGTRLTVV.

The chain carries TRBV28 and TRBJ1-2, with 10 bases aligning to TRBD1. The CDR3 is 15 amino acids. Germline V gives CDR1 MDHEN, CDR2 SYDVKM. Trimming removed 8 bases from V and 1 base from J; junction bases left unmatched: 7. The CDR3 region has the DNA TGTGCCAGCCTGACAGGGGGCTTTGGTAACTATGGCTACACCTTC. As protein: CASLTGGFGNYGYTF.

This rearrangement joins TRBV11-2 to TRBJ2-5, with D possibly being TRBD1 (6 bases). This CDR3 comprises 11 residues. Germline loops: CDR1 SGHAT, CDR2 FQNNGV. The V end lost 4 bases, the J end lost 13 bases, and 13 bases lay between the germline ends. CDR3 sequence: CASSSQGFPYF. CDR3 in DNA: TGTGCCAGCAGCTCTCAGGGGTTCCCGTACTTC. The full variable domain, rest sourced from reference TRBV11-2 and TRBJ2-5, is EAGVAQSPRYKIIEKRQSVAFWCNPISGHATLYWYQQILGQGPKLLIQFQNNGVVDDSQLPKDRFSAERLKGVDSTLKIQPAKLEDSAVYLCASSSQGFPYFGPGTRLLVL.

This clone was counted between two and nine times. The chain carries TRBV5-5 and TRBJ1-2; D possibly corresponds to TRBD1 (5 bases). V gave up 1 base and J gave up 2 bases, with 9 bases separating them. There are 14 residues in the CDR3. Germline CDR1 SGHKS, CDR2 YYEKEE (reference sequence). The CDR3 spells CASSLTGLNYGYTF. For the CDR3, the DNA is TGTGCCAGCAGCTTGACGGGACTGAACTATGGCTACACCTTC.

This CDR3 reads CASSPGGGSNYGYTF. In DNA, the CDR3 is TGCGCCAGCAGCCCGGGGGGCGGCAGTAACTATGGCTACACCTTC. The chain links TRBV5-1 to TRBJ1-2; tentative D call: TRBD1 (6 bases). The CDR3 is 15 residues long. V shed 4 bases and J shed 1 base, with 14 bases lying between them. Germline V gene sequence: CDR1 SGHRS, CDR2 YFSETQ.

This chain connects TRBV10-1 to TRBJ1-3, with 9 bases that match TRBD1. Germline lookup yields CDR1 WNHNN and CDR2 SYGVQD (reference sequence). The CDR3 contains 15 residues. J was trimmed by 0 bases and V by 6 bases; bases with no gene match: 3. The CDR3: CASSGDRDSGNTIYF. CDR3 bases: TGCGCCAGCAGCGGGGACAGGGACTCTGGAAACACCATATATTTT.

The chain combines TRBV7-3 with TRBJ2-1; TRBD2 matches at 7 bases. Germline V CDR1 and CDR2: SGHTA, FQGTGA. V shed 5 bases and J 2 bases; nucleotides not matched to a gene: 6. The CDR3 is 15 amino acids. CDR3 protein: CASSISSGTYNEQFF. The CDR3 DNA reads TGTGCCAGCAGCATCTCTAGCGGAACCTACAATGAGCAGTTCTTC.

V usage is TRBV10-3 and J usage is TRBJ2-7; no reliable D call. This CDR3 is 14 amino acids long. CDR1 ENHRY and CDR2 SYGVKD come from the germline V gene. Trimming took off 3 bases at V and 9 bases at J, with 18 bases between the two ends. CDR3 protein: CAISDSGSSTVQYF. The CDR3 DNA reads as TGTGCCATCAGTGACTCAGGATCCTCTACGGTGCAGTACTTC.